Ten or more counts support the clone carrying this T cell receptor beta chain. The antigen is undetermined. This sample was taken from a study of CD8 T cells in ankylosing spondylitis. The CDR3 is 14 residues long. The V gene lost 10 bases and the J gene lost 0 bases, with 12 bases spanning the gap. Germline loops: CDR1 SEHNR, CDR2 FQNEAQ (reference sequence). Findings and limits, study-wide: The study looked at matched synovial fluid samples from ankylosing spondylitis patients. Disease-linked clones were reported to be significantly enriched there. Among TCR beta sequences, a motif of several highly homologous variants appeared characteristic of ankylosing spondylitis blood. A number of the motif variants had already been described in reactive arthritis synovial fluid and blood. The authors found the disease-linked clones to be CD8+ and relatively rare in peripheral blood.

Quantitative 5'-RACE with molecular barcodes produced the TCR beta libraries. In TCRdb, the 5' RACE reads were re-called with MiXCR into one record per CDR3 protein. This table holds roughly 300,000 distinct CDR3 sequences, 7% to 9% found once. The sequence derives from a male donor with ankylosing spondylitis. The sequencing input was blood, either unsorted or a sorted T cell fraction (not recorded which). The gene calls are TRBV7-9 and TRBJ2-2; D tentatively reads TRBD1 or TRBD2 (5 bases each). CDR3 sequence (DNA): TGTGCCAACAAAAAGGGACCGAACACCGGGGAGCTGTTTTTT. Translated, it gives CANKKGPNTGELFF.